The present T cell receptor beta chain was sequenced within a study of monozygotic twins with inflammatory bowel disease (dated by TCRdb to the late 2010s). At the level of the whole study: In total, approximately 28 monozygotic twin pairs made up the full study: 19 Danish pairs, all IBD-discordant, plus nine German pairs, of which four were IBD-concordant and five were IBD-discordant. The search for disease-associated traits relied mainly on comparing, within discordant pairs, IBD patients with their genetically identical healthy co-twins. Each individual had, on average, about 151 000 unique TCRalpha sequences and 181 000 unique TCRbeta sequences available for analysis.

Libraries were built with 5' RACE. For each TCR library, approximately 4,000 ng of total RNA was used. cDNA was synthesized with SMARTScribe reverse transcriptase in eight separate reactions per sample. Unique molecular identifiers containing a 6-nucleotide sample barcode were introduced through template switching during cDNA synthesis. Two nested PCRs of roughly 15 and 9 cycles amplified the TCRalpha and TCRbeta cDNA, and bead purification followed each PCR. Before amplification, cDNA was treated with uracil DNA-glycosylase and purified using the QIAquick PCR purification kit. The second PCR added Illumina TruSeq-compatible adapters along with sample-specific barcodes. TapeStation and Qubit were used to check library quality and concentration, and approximately 5.5 ng of each library went into the pool. Sequencing of the pooled libraries was done on an Illumina HiSeq2500 single-index Rapid Run using custom sequencing primers and 2 x 100 bp reads. Turning to the authors' computational methods: MiGEC version 1.2.6 was used for UMI-based consensus assembly, which corrected PCR and sequencing errors. V(D)J alignment, clonotype assembly and CDR3 extraction were performed with MiXCR version 2.1.1. To normalise gene usage, clonotype sharing and MAIT/NKT TCR abundance, the top 1000, 10 000 and 20 000 clonotypes in each sample were analysed. After downsampling to 27 000 UMIs, diversity was calculated as the inverse Simpson index using the vegan R package. Paired Mann-Whitney U tests were applied to discordant twin pairs, and Benjamini-Hochberg correction was used for multiple testing. TCRdb reprocessed the reads and assigns one entry to each CDR3 protein sequence, leaving out DNA. The V and J calls come from TCRdb's annotation, not from the publication. This sample's table lists approximately 150,000 distinct CDR3 sequences. The ten largest clones add up to roughly 2.3% of the sample.

Points on this clonotype: This receptor's antigen is unknown.

Results and caveats for the whole study, not just this receptor: Repertoire similarity did not differ between concordant and discordant twins, possibly due to limited statistical power. Compared with healthy twins, IBD patients shared fewer clonotypes with other individuals, and the difference was most pronounced in patients with signs of disease activity. Because patients received different immunosuppressive treatments, the repertoires may have picked up extra background noise and variability between individuals. A decrease in TCRbeta repertoire diversity, as measured by inverse Simpson index, was observed in IBD patients compared with their healthy co-twins. The results gave no support for a single strong signal or clonotype linked to IBD. The analysis was unable to tell apart different T cell subtypes.

An approximately 2.5 ml peripheral blood sample was drawn into PAXgene tubes per donor and stored at -80°C. Total RNA was isolated from whole blood with the PAXgene blood miRNA kit on an automated QIAcube, without T cell sorting. Peripheral blood from monozygotic twin pairs who were concordant or discordant for inflammatory bowel disease underwent deep TCRalpha and TCRbeta repertoire profiling using unique molecular barcoding. Smoking habits were recorded for all twin pairs, and individuals were classified as current, former or never smokers. The receptor was derived from a human donor with ulcerative colitis or Crohn's disease, or a healthy co-twin of an affected twin (not recorded which). The source material was blood.

The CDR3 reads as follows: CATSSGTGSYNEQFF. The chain is made from TRBV3-1 and TRBJ2-1; TCRdb's D call, TRBD1, is unchecked because there is no DNA. CDR1 LGHDT and CDR2 YNNKEL are derived from the germline V gene (reference sequence). CDR3 length: 15 amino acids, cysteine to phenylalanine. A DNA sequence was not provided.